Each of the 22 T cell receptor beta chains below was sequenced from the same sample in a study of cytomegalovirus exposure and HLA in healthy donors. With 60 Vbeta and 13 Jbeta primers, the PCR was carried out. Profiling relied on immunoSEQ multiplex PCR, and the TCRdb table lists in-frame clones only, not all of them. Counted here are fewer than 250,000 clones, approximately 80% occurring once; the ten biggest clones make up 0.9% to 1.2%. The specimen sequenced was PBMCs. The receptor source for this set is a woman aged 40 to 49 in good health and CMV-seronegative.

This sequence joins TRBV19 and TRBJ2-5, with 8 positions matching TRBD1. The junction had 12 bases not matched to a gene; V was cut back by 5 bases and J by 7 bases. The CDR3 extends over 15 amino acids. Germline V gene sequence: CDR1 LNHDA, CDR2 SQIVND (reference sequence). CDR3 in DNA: TGTGCCAGTAGTCCTCTTGGACAGGGAATCGCGACCCAGTACTTC. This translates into CASSPLGQGIATQYF.

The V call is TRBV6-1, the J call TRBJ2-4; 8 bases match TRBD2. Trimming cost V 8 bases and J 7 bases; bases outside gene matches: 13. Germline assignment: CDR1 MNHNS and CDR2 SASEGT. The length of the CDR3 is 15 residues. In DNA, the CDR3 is TGTGCCAGCGTGAACACGGGACTAGAGTTGAACATTCAGTACTTC. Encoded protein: CASVNTGLELNIQYF.

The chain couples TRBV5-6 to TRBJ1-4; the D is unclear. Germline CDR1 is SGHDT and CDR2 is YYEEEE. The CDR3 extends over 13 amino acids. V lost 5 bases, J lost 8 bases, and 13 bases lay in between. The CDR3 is CASRQSAMEKLFF. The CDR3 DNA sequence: TGTGCCAGCAGACAAAGCGCTATGGAAAAACTGTTTTTT.

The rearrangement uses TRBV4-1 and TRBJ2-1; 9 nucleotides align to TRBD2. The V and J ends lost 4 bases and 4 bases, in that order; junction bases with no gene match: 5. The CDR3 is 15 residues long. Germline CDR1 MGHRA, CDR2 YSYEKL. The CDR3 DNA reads TGCGCCAGCAGCCCGAATAGCGGGAGTTACAATGAGCAGTTCTTC. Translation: CASSPNSGSYNEQFF.

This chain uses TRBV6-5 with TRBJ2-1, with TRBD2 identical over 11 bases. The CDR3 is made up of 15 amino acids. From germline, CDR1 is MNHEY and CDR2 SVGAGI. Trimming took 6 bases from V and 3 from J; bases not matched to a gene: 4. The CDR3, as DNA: TGTGCCAGCAGGGCACTAGCGGGGGTCTACAATGAGCAGTTCTTC. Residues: CASRALAGVYNEQFF.

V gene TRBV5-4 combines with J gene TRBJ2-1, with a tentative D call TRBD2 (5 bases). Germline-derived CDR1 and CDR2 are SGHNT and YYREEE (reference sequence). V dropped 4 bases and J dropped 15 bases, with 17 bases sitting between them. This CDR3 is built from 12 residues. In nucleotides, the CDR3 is TGTGCCAGCAGCACCCGGACTTCCCGCGCGTTCTTC. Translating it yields CASSTRTSRAFF. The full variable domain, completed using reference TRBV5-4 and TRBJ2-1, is ETGVTQSPTHLIKTRGQQVTLRCSSQSGHNTVSWYQQALGQGPQFIFQYYREEENGRGNFPPRFSGLQFPNYSSELNVNALELDDSALYLCASSTRTSRAFFGPGTRLTVL.

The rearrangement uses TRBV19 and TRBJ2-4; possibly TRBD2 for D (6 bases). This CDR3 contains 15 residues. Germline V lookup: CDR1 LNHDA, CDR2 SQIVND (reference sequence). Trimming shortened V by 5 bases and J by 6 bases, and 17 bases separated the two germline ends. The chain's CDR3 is CASSGPHKGGNIQYF. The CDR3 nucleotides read TGTGCCAGTAGTGGCCCTCACAAGGGAGGAAACATTCAGTACTTC.

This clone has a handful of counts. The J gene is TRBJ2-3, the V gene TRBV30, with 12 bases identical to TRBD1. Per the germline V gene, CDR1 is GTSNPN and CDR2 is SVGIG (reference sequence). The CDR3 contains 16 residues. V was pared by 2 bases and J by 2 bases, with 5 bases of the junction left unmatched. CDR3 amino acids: CAWSRGQGALTDTQYF. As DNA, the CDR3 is TGTGCCTGGAGTAGGGGACAGGGGGCACTCACAGATACGCAGTATTTT.

The CDR3 DNA follows: TGTTCCATCTCATGGAGGGGCCACGAGCAGTACGTC. Translating it yields CSISWRGHEQYV. The gene calls are TRBV7-9 and TRBJ2-7, with a possible D match to TRBD2 (6 bases). The CDR3 extends over 12 amino acids. The germline V gene has CDR1 SEHNR and CDR2 FQNEAQ (reference sequence).

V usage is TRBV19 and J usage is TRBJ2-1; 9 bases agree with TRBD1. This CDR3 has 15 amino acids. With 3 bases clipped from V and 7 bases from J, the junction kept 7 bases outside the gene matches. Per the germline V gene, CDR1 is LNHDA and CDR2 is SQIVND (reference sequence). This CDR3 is CASSIGTGIRNEQFF. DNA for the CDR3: TGTGCCAGTAGTATCGGGACAGGGATAAGGAATGAGCAGTTCTTC.

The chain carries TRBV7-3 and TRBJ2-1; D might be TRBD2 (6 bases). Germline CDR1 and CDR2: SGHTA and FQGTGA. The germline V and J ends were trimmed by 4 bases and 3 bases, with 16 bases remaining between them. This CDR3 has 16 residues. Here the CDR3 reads CASSSKSGSGYNEQFF. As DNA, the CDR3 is TGTGCCAGCAGCTCAAAAAGTGGTAGCGGCTACAATGAGCAGTTCTTC. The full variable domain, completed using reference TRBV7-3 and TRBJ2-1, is GAGVSQTPSNKVTEKGKYVELRCDPISGHTALYWYRQSLGQGPEFLIYFQGTGAADDSGLPNDRFFAVRPEGSVSTLKIQRTERGDSAVYLCASSSKSGSGYNEQFFGPGTRLTVL.

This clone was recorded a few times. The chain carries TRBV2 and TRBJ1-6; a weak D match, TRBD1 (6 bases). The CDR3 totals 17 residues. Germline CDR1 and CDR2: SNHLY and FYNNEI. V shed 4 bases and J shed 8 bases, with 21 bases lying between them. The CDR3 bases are TGTGCCAGCAGTGGCCCGGAATGGGGGCAGGGAGATTCACCCCTCCACTTT. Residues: CASSGPEWGQGDSPLHF.

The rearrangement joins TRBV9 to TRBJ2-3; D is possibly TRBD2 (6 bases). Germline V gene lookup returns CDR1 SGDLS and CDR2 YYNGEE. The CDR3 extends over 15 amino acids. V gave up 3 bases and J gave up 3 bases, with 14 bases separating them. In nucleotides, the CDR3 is TGTGCCAGCAGCGGCCCCGGGACTGTAACAGATACGCAGTATTTT. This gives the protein CASSGPGTVTDTQYF.

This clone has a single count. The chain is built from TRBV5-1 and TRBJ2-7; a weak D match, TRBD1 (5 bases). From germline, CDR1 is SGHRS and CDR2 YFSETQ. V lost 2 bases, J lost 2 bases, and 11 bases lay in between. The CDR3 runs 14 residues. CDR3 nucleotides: TGCGCCAGCAGCTTAGAACAGGATGCCTACGAGCAGTACTTC. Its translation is CASSLEQDAYEQYF.

CDR3 DNA: TGTGCCAGCAGTGAAACAGGGGCCTATGGCTACACCTTC. It translates to CASSETGAYGYTF. This chain links TRBV6-4 with TRBJ1-2; 7 bases are shared with TRBD1. V shed 3 bases, J shed 4 bases, and the junction held 2 bases outside the gene matches. This CDR3 has 13 amino acids. Germline CDR1 and CDR2: MRHNA and SNTAGT.

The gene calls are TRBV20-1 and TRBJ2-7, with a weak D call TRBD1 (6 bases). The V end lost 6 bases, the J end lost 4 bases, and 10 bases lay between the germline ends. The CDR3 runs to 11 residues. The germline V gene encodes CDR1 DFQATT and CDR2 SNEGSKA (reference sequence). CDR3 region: CSARRGYEQYF. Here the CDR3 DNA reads TGCAGTGCCAGAAGGGGGTACGAGCAGTACTTC.

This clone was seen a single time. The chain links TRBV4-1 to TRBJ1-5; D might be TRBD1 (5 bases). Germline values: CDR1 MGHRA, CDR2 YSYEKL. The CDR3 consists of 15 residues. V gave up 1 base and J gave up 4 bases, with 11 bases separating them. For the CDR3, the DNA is TGCGCCAGCAGCCAAGGTTTAGCAGGGAATCAGCCCCAGCATTTT. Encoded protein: CASSQGLAGNQPQHF.

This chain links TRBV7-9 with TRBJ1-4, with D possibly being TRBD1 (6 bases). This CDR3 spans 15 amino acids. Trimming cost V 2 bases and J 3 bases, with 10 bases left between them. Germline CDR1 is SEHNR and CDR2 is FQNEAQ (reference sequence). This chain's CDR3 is CASSLSQGANEKLFF. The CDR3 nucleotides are TGTGCCAGCAGCTTATCACAGGGTGCTAATGAAAAACTGTTTTTT.

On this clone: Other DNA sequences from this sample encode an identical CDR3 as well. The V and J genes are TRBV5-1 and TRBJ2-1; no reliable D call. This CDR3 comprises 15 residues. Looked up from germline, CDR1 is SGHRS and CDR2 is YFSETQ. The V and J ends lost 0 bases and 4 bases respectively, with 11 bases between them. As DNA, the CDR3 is TGCGCCAGCAGCTTGGGGTCGACATCTTACAATGAGCAGTTCTTC. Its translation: CASSLGSTSYNEQFF.

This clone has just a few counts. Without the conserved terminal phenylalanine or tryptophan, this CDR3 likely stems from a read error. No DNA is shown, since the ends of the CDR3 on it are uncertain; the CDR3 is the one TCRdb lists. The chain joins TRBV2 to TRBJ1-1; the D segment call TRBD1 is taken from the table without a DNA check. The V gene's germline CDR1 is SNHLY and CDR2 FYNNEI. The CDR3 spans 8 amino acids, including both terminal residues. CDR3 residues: CASSEGQV.

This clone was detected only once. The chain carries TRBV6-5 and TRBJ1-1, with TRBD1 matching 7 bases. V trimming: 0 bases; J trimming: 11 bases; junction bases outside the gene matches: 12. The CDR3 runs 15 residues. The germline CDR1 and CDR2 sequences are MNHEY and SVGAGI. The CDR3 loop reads CASSYSGNRGEGAFF. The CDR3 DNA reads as TGTGCCAGCAGTTACTCCGGGAACAGGGGCGAGGGGGCTTTCTTT.

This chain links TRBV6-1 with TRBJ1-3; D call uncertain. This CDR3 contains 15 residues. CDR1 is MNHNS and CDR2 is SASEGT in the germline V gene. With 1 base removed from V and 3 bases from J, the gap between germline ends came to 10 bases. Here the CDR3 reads CASSEDRTFGNTIYF. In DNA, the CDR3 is TGTGCCAGCAGTGAAGATCGGACTTTTGGAAACACCATATATTTT.